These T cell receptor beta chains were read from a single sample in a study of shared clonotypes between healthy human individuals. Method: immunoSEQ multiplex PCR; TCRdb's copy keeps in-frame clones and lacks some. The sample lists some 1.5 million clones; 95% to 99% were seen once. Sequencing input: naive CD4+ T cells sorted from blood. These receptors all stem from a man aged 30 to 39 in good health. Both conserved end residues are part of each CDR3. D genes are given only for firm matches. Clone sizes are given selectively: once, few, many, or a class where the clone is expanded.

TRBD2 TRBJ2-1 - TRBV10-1 TGCGCCAGCACCCGGACTAGCGGGATCCACAATGAGCAGTTCTTC CASTRTSGIHNEQFF
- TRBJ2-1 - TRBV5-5 TGTGCCAGCACCTATGCGGAGCCTAACGTGGGGTACAATGAGCAGTTCTTC CASTYAEPNVGYNEQFF
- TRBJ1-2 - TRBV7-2 TGTGCCAGCAGCTTAGAAGGGGGGTACGTCTATGGCTACACCTTC CASSLEGGYVYGYTF
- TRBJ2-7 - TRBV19 TGTGCCAGTAGTATACGGGAAGCGTCCTACGAGCAGTACTTC CASSIREASYEQYF
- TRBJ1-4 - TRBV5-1 TGCGCCAGCCATATCCCTAACGGCGGTTTTCAAGCGAGTGAAAAACTGTTTTTT CASHIPNGGFQASEKLFF
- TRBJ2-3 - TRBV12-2 TGTGCAAGTCGCCATAGACAGGGGGGTGCAGATACGCAGTATTTT CASRHRQGGADTQYF
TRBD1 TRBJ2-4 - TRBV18 TGTGCCAGCTCACCCCGCGACAGGGTAGGCAAAAACATTCAGTACTTC CASSPRDRVGKNIQYF
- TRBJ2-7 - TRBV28 TGTGCCAGCAGTTCCGGGGGACCGAGCTACGAGCAGTACTTC CASSSGGPSYEQYF
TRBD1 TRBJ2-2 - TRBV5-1 TGCGCCAGCACGGGGACAGGGTCGCGCACCGGGGAGCTGTTTTTT CASTGTGSRTGELFF
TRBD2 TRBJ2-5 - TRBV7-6 TGTGCCAGCAGCCAGAGTGGAGCTAGCGGGAGCGGAGAGACCCAGTACTTC CASSQSGASGSGETQYF
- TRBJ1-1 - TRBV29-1 TGCAGCGTTGTAGGAGGCAGCACTGAAGCTTTCTTT CSVVGGSTEAFF
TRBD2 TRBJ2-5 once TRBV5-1 TGCGCCAGCAGCTTGCTAGCGGATTACCGGGAGACCCAGTACTTC CASSLLADYRETQYF
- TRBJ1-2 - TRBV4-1 TGCGCCAGCAGCCAAGATTATGTTGGGCTAACCTATGGCTACACCTTC CASSQDYVGLTYGYTF
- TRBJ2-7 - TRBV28 TGTGCCAGCAGTTTGGCCCCTCCCACTACCGAGCAGTACTTC CASSLAPPTTEQYF
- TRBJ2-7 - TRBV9 TGTGCCAGCAGCGTAGAACAGGTGTCCTACGAGCAGTACTTC CASSVEQVSYEQYF
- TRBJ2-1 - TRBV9 TGTGCCAGCAGCGTAGGATCAGCGGCGAATGAGCAGTTCTTC CASSVGSAANEQFF
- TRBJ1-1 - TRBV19 TGTGCCAGTAGTATTCGGGCGGGGGGCACTGAAGCTTTCTTT CASSIRAGGTEAFF
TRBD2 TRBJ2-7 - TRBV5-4 TGTGCCAGCAGCCTGCCTGGGACTAGGAAGCACGAGCAGTACTTC CASSLPGTRKHEQYF
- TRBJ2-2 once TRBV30 TGTGCCTGGAGTGCGGCAGGTACCGGGGAGCTGTTTTTT CAWSAAGTGELFF
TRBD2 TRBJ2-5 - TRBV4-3 TGCGCCAGCAGCCAAGGGAGGACTAGCGGATTCAATTTGTACCAAGAGACCCAGTACTTC CASSQGRTSGFNLYQETQYF
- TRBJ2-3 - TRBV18 TGTGCCAGCTCACCAAGGACAGTGGGAGATACGCAGTATTTT CASSPRTVGDTQYF
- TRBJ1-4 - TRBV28 TGTGCCAGCAGTCCCCCGGGCTACGGGGAAAAACTGTTTTTT CASSPPGYGEKLFF
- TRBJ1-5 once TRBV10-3 TGTGCCATCAGTGAGTCGGGCAGAGGAGCAAATCAGCCCCAGCATTTT CAISESGRGANQPQHF
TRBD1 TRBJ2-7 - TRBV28 TGTGCCAGCAGTTTCGAGACAGGGGGCTCCTACGAGCAGTACTTC CASSFETGGSYEQYF
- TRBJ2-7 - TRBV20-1 TGCAGTGCTAGATCGACCTTCGAGCAGTACTTC CSARSTFEQYF
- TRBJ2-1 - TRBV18 TGTGCCAGCTCACCTGAAGCCCCGAACAGGGCACGTGAGCAGTTCTTC CASSPEAPNRAREQFF
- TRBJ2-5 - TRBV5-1 TGCGCCAGCAGCATCGGAGAGACCCAGTACTTC CASSIGETQYF
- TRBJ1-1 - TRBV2 TGTGCCAGCAACTGGAGGGCAAAGAACACTGAAGCTTTCTTT CASNWRAKNTEAFF
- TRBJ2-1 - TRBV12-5 TGTGCTAGTGGTTCAGGGGTAAGGGGATACAATGAGCAGTTCTTC CASGSGVRGYNEQFF
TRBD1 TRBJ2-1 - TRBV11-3 TGTGCCAGCAGCGCGGCGTTCCGGGACAGGGCTAATGAGCAGTTCTTC CASSAAFRDRANEQFF
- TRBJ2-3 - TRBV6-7 TGTGCCAGCAGTTACAACTCCTGGGGGCATAGAGATACGCAGTATTTT CASSYNSWGHRDTQYF
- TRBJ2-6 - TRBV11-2 TGTGCCAGCAGCCTCGCCCCCTGGAGCTCTGGGGCCAACGTCCTGACTTTC CASSLAPWSSGANVLTF
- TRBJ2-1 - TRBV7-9 TGTGCCAGATCGCCGGTCGATGAGCAGTTCTTC CARSPVDEQFF
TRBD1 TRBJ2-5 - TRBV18 TGTGCCAGCTCACCACGACAGGGTCAAGAGACCCAGTACTTC CASSPRQGQETQYF
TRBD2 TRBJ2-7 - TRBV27 TGTGCCAGCAGTACCCTAGCGGGAGGGCCGGGGCAGTACTTC CASSTLAGGPGQYF
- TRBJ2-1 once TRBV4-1 TGCGCCAGCAGCCAAGGGTCCGAGTGGGAGGACTCCTACAATGAGCAGTTCTTC CASSQGSEWEDSYNEQFF
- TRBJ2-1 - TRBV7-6 TGTGCCAGCAGCTTAGGTCCGGTCGATTCTAATGAGCAGTTCTTC CASSLGPVDSNEQFF
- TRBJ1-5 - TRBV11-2 TGTGCCAGCAGCTTAGATCCGGTCTGGCCCCAGCATTTT CASSLDPVWPQHF
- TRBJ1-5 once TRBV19 TGTGCCAGTAGTATAGTTGGCAGCAATCAGCCCCAGCATTTT CASSIVGSNQPQHF
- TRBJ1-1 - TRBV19 TGTGCCAGTCAGAACGCTCATGGAGGGAACACTGAAGCTTTCTTT CASQNAHGGNTEAFF
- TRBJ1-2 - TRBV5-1 TGCGCCAGCAGCTTCGGACCTTCTAACTATGGCTACACCTTC CASSFGPSNYGYTF